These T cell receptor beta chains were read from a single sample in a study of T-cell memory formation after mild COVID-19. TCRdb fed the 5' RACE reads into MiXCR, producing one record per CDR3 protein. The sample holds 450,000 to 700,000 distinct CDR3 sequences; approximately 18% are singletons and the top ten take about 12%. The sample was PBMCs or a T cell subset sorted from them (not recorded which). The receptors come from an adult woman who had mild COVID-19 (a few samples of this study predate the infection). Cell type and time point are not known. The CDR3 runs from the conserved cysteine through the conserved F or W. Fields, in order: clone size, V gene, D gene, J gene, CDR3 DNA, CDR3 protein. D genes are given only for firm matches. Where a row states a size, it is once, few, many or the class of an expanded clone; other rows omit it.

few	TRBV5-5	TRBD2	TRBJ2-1	TGTGCCAGCATCCCAGCGGGATCCACCTACAATGAGCAGTTCTTC	CASIPAGSTYNEQFF
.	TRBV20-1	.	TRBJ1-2	TGCAGTGCTAGAGACAAGAGGGCCCAGGAAGGCTACACCTTC	CSARDKRAQEGYTF
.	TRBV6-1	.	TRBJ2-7	TGTGCCAGCAGTGTATACCCGGGACTTCCCTGGGACTACGAGCAGTACTTC	CASSVYPGLPWDYEQYF
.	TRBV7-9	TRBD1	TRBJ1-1	TGTGCCAGCAGCCTACAACAGGGGAGAGCTTTCTTT	CASSLQQGRAFF
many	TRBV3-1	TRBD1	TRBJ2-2	TGTGCCAGCAGCCCTGTGGGCAGGGGGCAGTACACCGGGGAGCTGTTTTTT	CASSPVGRGQYTGELFF
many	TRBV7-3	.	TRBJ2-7	TGTGCCAGCAGCCTACGGACGGATACCTACGAGCAGTACTTC	CASSLRTDTYEQYF
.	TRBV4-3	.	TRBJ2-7	TGCGCCAGCAGCCAAGGACTAGTATACGAGCAGTACTTC	CASSQGLVYEQYF
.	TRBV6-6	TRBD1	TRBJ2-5	TGTGCCAGCAGGGATAAAATCGGGACAGGATACCAAGAGACCCAGTACTTC	CASRDKIGTGYQETQYF
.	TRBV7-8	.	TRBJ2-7	TGTGCCAGCAGCTTACGGCAGAACTACGAGCAGTACTTC	CASSLRQNYEQYF
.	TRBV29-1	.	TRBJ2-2	TGCAGCGTTGAAGAACAGGCCACCGGGGAGCTGTTTTTT	CSVEEQATGELFF
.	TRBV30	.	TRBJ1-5	TGTGCCTGGAGTGAGGGGACGGTGGGCAATCAGCCCCAGCATTTT	CAWSEGTVGNQPQHF
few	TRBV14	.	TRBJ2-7	TGTGCCAGCAGCCAAGTTCTTACCGACTCGAGCAAGCAGTACTTC	CASSQVLTDSSKQYF
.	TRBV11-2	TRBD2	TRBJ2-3	TGTGCCAGCAGCCCGGGACTAGCGGGGGGATGGGGCACAGATACGCAGTATTTT	CASSPGLAGGWGTDTQYF
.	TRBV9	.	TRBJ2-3	TGTGCCAGCAGCGCCCTAGGGCGGGTGGTCGATACGCAGTATTTT	CASSALGRVVDTQYF
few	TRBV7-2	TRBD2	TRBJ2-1	TGTGCCAGCAGCTTAGGGGTTGGTAGCGGGATATACAATGAGCAGTTCTTC	CASSLGVGSGIYNEQFF
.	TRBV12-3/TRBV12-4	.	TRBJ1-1	TGTGCCAGCACCGACCGAGGTTTGAACACTGAAGCTTTCTTT	CASTDRGLNTEAFF
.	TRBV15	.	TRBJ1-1	TGTGCCACCAGCTGGAAGTCGGACCGAGCTTTCTTT	CATSWKSDRAFF
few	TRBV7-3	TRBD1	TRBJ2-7	TGTGCCAGCAGCCCTGGGACAGGTGCAGGCGAGCAGTACTTC	CASSPGTGAGEQYF
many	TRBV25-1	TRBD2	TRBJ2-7	TGTGCCAGCAGCTGGGAGGGCCGATACGAGCAGTACTTC	CASSWEGRYEQYF
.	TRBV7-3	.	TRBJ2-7	TGTGCCAGCAGCCAGGGGGGAGCCTACGAGCAGTACTTC	CASSQGGAYEQYF
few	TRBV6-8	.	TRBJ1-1	TGTGCCAGCAGTTACTATCGTGGGGGCACTGAAGCTTTCTTT	CASSYYRGGTEAFF
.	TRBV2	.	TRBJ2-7	TGTGCCAGCAGTGAAAGACGGAGTCGTGGGGAGCAGTACTTC	CASSERRSRGEQYF
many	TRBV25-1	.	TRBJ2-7	TGTGCCAGCAGTGAACCCCACCACAGTCACAGCTCCTACGAGCAGTACTTC	CASSEPHHSHSSYEQYF
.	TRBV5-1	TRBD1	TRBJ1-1	TGCGCCAGCACATGGGACAGAAACACTGAAGCTTTCTTT	CASTWDRNTEAFF
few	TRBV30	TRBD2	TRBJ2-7	TGTGCCTGGAGTCTCGCTAGCGGGGTCTACGAGCAGTACTTC	CAWSLASGVYEQYF
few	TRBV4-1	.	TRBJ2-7	TGCGCCAGCAGCCCTTCACTCGCCTACGAGCAGTACTTC	CASSPSLAYEQYF